These T cell receptor beta chains were read from a single sample in a study of T cells in Graves' hyperthyroidism and ophthalmopathy. TCRdb called the multiplex PCR reads again in MiXCR, with one record for every CDR3 protein. The table lists 800,000 or so distinct CDR3 sequences, over 35% of them singletons, with 7.5% to 9.5% in the top ten. The sequencing sample was made of blood. These receptors were collected from a young man with Graves' hyperthyroidism. Each CDR3 is given without its conserved first and last residue.

CDR3aa	v_gene	j_gene
ASSLHGGQRTEAF	TRBV7-3	TRBJ1-1
ASSPGLEGPLH	TRBV6-6	TRBJ1-6
ASSIGNQETQY	TRBV4-1	TRBJ2-5
ASNSANTEAF	TRBV2	TRBJ1-1
ASSLGGAKIEAF	TRBV7-9	TRBJ1-1
SARPSPGQSYEQY	TRBV20-1	TRBJ2-7
ASSEGGLDPGNTIY	TRBV10-1	TRBJ1-3
ASRPRGLAVNTEAF	TRBV5-5	TRBJ1-1
ASSDGQRARDQPQH	TRBV2	TRBJ1-5
ASSYGAHYEQY	TRBV6-2/TRBV6-3	TRBJ2-7
ASTPLTGTPSSPLH	TRBV6-1	TRBJ1-6
ASSPYPPDRGVSTEAF	TRBV11-1	TRBJ1-1
SARDRGPVTEAF	TRBV29-1	TRBJ1-1
SADGTGTIEAF	TRBV29-1	TRBJ1-1
ATGTGHINQPQH	TRBV2	TRBJ1-5
ASSLPEINQPQH	TRBV19	TRBJ1-5
SASDRDAYEQY	TRBV20-1	TRBJ2-7
ACSARDRGNSPLH	TRBV2	TRBJ1-6
ASSFSTGGQETQY	TRBV13	TRBJ2-5
ASHPDTPEEKLF	TRBV5-5	TRBJ1-4
SARDLRLNTEAF	TRBV20-1	TRBJ1-1
ASTYNGDYGYT	TRBV6-6	TRBJ1-2
ASSSIGAAYEQY	TRBV7-9	TRBJ2-7
ASRGQLGELF	TRBV5-1	TRBJ2-2
ASSQHGEKLF	TRBV9	TRBJ1-4
ASSVESGKETQY	TRBV2	TRBJ2-5
ASSLPDRGYT	TRBV7-9	TRBJ1-2
ASSSSNTLTGELF	TRBV7-2	TRBJ2-2
ASSLVGNGDGYT	TRBV5-1	TRBJ1-2